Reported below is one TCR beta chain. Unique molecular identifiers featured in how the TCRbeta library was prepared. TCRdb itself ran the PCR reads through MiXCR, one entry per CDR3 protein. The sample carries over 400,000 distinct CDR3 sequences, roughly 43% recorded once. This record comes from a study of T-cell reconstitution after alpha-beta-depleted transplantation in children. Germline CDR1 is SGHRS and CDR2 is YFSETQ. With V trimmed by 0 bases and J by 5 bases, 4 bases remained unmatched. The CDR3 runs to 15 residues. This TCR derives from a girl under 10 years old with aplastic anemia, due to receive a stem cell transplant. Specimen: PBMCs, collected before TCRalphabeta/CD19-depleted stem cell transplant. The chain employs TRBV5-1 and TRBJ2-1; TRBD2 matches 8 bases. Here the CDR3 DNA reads TGCGCCAGCAGCTTGGGCGGGAGGAGCGACAATGAGCAGTTCTTC. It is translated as CASSLGGRSDNEQFF.